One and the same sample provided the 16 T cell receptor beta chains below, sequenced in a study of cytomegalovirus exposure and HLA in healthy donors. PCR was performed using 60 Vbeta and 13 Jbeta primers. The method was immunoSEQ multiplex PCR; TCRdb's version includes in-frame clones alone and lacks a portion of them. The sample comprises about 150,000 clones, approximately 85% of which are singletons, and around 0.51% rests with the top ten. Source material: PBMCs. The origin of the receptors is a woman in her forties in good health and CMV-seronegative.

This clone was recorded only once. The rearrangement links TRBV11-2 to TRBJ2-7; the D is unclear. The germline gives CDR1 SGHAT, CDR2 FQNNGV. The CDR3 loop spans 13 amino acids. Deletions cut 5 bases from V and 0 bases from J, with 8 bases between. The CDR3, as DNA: TGTGCCAGCAGCCGGGTTTTCTCCTACGAGCAGTACTTC. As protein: CASSRVFSYEQYF.

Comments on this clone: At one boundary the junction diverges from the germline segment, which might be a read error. The chain's CDR3 is CSSSTDLQGQFF. The CDR3 nucleotides read TGTTCCAGCAGCACCGACTTACAGGGGCAGTTCTTC. V is TRBV7-9 and J is TRBJ2-1; D is perhaps TRBD1 (6 bases). The CDR3 runs 12 residues. Germline values: CDR1 SEHNR, CDR2 FQNEAQ (reference sequence).

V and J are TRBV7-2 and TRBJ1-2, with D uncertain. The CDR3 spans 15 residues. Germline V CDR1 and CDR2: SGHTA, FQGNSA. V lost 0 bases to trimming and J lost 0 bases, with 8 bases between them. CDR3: CASSLARGANYGYTF. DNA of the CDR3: TGTGCCAGCAGCTTAGCGCGAGGAGCTAACTATGGCTACACCTTC.

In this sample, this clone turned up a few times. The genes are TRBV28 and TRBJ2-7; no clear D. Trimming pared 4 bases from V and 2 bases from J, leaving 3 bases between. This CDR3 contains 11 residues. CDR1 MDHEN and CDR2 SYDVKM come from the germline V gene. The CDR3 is CASSSPYEQYF. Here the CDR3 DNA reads TGTGCCAGCAGTTCTCCCTACGAGCAGTACTTC.

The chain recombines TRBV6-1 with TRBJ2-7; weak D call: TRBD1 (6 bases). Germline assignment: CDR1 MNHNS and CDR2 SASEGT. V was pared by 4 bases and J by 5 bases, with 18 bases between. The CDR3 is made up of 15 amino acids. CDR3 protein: CASSGGDTGGHEQYF. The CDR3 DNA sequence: TGTGCCAGCAGTGGAGGGGACACAGGAGGCCACGAGCAGTACTTC.

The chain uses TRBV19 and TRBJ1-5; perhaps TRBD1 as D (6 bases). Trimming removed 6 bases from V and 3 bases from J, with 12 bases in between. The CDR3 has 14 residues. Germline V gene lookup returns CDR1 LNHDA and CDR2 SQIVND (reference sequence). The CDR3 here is CASRPGQFNQPQHF. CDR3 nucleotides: TGTGCCAGTAGGCCAGGACAGTTCAATCAGCCCCAGCATTTT. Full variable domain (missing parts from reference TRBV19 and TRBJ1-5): DGGITQSPKYLFRKEGQNVTLSCEQNLNHDAMYWYRQDPGQGLRLIYYSQIVNDFQKGDIAEGYSVSREKKESFPLTVTSAQKNPTAFYLCASRPGQFNQPQHFGDGTRLSIL.

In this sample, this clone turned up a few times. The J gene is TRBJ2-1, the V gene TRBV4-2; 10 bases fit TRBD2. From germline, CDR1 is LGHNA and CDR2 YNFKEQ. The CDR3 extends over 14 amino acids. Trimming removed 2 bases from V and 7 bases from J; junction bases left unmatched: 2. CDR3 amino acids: CASSQPGLANEQFF. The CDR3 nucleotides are TGTGCCAGCAGCCAACCGGGACTAGCGAATGAGCAGTTCTTC.

The CDR3 bases are TGTGCCAGCAGTTATGCGGGAGGGCCGGGAAATGAGCAGTTCTTC. Residues: CASSYAGGPGNEQFF. The V gene is TRBV6-5, the J gene TRBJ2-1; 9 bases match TRBD2. Germline values: CDR1 MNHEY, CDR2 SVGAGI. Trimming at V came to 3 bases and at J to 7 bases, leaving 7 bases not matched to a gene. The CDR3 runs 15 residues.

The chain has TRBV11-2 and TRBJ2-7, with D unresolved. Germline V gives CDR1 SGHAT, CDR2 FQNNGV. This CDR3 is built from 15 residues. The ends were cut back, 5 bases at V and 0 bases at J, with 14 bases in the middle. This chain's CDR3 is CASSTNFAGSYEQYF. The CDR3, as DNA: TGTGCCAGCAGCACGAACTTTGCCGGCTCCTACGAGCAGTACTTC.

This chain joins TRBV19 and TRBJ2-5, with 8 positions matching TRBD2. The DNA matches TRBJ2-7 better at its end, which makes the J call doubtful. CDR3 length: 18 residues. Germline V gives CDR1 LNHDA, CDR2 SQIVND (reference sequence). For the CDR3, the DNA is TGTGCCAGTAGTGCCCCCCTCCAGTCTAGCGGGTACCACTACGAGCAGTACTTC. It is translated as CASSAPLQSSGYHYEQYF.

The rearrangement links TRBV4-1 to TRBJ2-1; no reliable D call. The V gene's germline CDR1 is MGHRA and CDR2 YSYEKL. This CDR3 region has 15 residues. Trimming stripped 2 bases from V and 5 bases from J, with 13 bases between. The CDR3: CASSQSRRRNNEQFF. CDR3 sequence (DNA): TGCGCCAGCAGCCAATCTAGAAGGCGTAACAATGAGCAGTTCTTC.

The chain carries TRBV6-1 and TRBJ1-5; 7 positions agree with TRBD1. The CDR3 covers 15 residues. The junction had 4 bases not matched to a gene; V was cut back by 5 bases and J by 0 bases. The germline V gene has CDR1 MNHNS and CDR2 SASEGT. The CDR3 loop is CASSLGQNSNQPQHF. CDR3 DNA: TGTGCCAGCAGTCTGGGACAGAATAGCAATCAGCCCCAGCATTTT.

The CDR3 is CASSLGLAEYNEQFF. CDR3 nucleotide sequence: TGTGCCAGCAGTTTGGGACTAGCGGAGTACAATGAGCAGTTCTTC. V is TRBV28 and J is TRBJ2-1, with TRBD2 identical over 11 bases. The germline CDR1 and CDR2 sequences are MDHEN and SYDVKM. The V and J ends lost 3 bases and 4 bases, in that order; junction bases with no gene match: 2. This CDR3 comprises 15 residues.

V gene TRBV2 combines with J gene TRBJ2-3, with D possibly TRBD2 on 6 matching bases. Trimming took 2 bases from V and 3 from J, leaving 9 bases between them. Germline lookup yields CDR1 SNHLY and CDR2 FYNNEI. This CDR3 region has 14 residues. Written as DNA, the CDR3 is TGTGCCAGCAGTGAATGGGGGGAAACAGATACGCAGTATTTT. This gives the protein CASSEWGETDTQYF.

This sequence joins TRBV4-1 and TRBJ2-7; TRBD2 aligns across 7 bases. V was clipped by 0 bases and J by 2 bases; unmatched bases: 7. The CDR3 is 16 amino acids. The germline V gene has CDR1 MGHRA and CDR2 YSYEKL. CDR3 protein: CASSQDGNGRPYEQYF. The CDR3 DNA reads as TGCGCCAGCAGCCAAGATGGGAACGGGAGGCCCTACGAGCAGTACTTC.

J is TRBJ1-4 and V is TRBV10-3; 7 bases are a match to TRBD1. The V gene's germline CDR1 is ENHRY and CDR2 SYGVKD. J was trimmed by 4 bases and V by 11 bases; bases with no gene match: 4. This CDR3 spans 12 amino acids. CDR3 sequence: CASGGFNEKLFF. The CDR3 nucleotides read TGTGCCTCAGGGGGTTTTAATGAAAAACTGTTTTTT.